The T cell receptor beta chain described here comes from a study of technical replicates of blood from a few donors. TCRdb's copy holds only in-frame clones and misses some; the assay was immunoSEQ multiplex PCR. This table holds approximately 69,000 clones, roughly 88% found once. Only a few counts were recorded for this clone. This CDR3 has 17 residues. Germline V lookup: CDR1 MRHNA, CDR2 SNTAGT. The V and J ends lost 0 bases and 9 bases, in that order; junction bases with no gene match: 9. The sample taken for sequencing was PBMCs. The source is a human donor in good health. Some clones in this sample may be carry-over from other donors' samples. The chain employs TRBV6-4 and TRBJ2-1; 12 nucleotides agree with TRBD2. For the CDR3, the DNA is TGTGCCAGCAGTGACTCAGCTAGCGGGGGGGTTCCTACTGAGCAGTTCTTC. Protein: CASSDSASGGVPTEQFF.